The 12 T cell receptor beta chains listed next were all sequenced from one sample in a study of T-cell reconstitution after alpha-beta-depleted transplantation in children. Molecular barcoding with unique molecular identifiers was used for the TCRbeta library. A single record per CDR3 protein comes from TCRdb applying MiXCR to the PCR reads. The table has over 25,000 distinct CDR3 sequences, 15% to 20% seen once. Sequencing used PBMCs, mostly from graft donor cells, obtained 60 days after TCRalphabeta/CD19-depleted stem cell transplant. The receptors were sampled from a male patient aged 2-10 years who had a stem cell transplant for acute lymphoblastic leukemia, so the T cells may come from the graft donor.

The chain combines TRBV7-9 with TRBJ1-1, with 12 bases aligning to TRBD1. There are 17 residues in the CDR3. The V and J ends lost 0 bases and 3 bases, in that order; junction bases with no gene match: 5. The germline CDR1 and CDR2 sequences are SEHNR and FQNEAQ (reference sequence). CDR3 loop: CASSLAGTGGADTEAFF. The CDR3 DNA reads TGTGCCAGCAGCTTAGCCGGGACAGGGGGCGCGGACACTGAAGCTTTCTTT.

This chain uses TRBV27 with TRBJ2-5; D remains unclear. The V and J ends lost 0 bases and 4 bases respectively, with 6 bases between them. The germline CDR1 and CDR2 sequences are MNHEY and SMNVEV (reference sequence). This CDR3 comprises 13 residues. This CDR3 is CASSLSLSETQYF. The CDR3 DNA sequence: TGTGCCAGCAGTTTATCACTCTCAGAGACCCAGTACTTC.

V gene TRBV4-2 combines with J gene TRBJ2-5; 15 bases are a match to TRBD2. V gave up 1 base and J gave up 5 bases; unmatched junction bases: 8. Germline values: CDR1 LGHNA, CDR2 YNFKEQ. This CDR3 has 18 amino acids. CDR3 bases: TGTGCCAGCAGCCAAGGGTATGGACTAGCGGGGGGGCCGGAGACCCAGTACTTC. The encoded protein is CASSQGYGLAGGPETQYF.

There are many counts of this clonotype. The chain combines TRBV20-1 with TRBJ1-1; weak D call: TRBD1 (5 bases). The CDR3 is 11 amino acids. CDR1 is DFQATT, CDR2 SNEGSKA, per germline (reference sequence). This CDR3 reads CSLRSGPEAFF. The CDR3 DNA follows: TGCAGCCTCCGTTCGGGACCAGAAGCTTTCTTT.

J is TRBJ2-5 and V is TRBV18; D is unresolved. V lost 4 bases to trimming and J lost 5 bases, with 2 bases between them. This CDR3 is 10 amino acids long. Germline loops: CDR1 KGHSH, CDR2 LQKENI. This chain's CDR3 is CASSRETQYF. Here the CDR3 DNA reads TGTGCCAGCTCACGGGAGACCCAGTACTTC.

This clonotype has only a few counts. The chain uses TRBV5-1 and TRBJ2-7, with D perhaps given as TRBD1 or TRBD2 (5 bases each). V was trimmed by 3 bases and J by 3 bases, leaving 10 bases between them. The germline CDR1 and CDR2 sequences are SGHRS and YFSETQ. This CDR3 is built from 13 residues. The CDR3 DNA follows: TGCGCCAGCAGCTGGGGGACGATCTACGAGCAGTACTTC. Encoded protein: CASSWGTIYEQYF.

The chain links TRBV20-1 to TRBJ2-7; the D gene could be TRBD1 or TRBD2 (6 bases each). The germline V gene has CDR1 DFQATT and CDR2 SNEGSKA (reference sequence). Trimming shortened V by 6 bases and J by 5 bases, and 17 bases separated the two germline ends. The CDR3 consists of 13 residues. The CDR3 loop reads CSAPRGPLDEQYF. The CDR3 DNA sequence: TGCAGTGCCCCCCGGGGGCCCCTAGACGAGCAGTACTTC.

This clonotype was observed at least ten times. The chain combines TRBV7-2 with TRBJ1-2; D not resolved. In germline, CDR1 is SGHTA, CDR2 FQGNSA. The CDR3 covers 14 residues. Trimming pared 1 base from V and 1 base from J, leaving 7 bases between. For the CDR3, the DNA is TGTGCCAGCAGCTTAGGTCCTAGTAACTATGGCTACACCTTC. Protein: CASSLGPSNYGYTF.

This clonotype was seen a handful of times. V usage is TRBV4-2 and J usage is TRBJ1-2; D is perhaps TRBD1 (5 bases). The ends were cut back, 4 bases at V and 5 bases at J, with 17 bases in the middle. CDR1 LGHNA and CDR2 YNFKEQ come from the germline V gene. The CDR3 is 15 amino acids. The CDR3 DNA reads TGTGCCAGCAGCCCGGGGACCAGGGATAATTATGGCTACACCTTC. Its protein is CASSPGTRDNYGYTF.

This sequence joins TRBV7-9 and TRBJ2-1; D might be TRBD1 or TRBD2, each matching 7 bases. Trimming stripped 5 bases from V and 4 bases from J, with 18 bases between. Germline values: CDR1 SEHNR, CDR2 FQNEAQ (reference sequence). The CDR3 is 16 residues long. The CDR3 sequence: CASSAPWQGGYNEQFF. The CDR3, as DNA: TGTGCCAGCAGCGCCCCATGGCAGGGGGGGTACAATGAGCAGTTCTTC. Full variable domain (remainder filled in from reference TRBV7-9 and TRBJ2-1): DTGVSQNPRHKITKRGQNVTFRCDPISEHNRLYWYRQTLGQGPEFLTYFQNEAQLEKSRLLSDRFSAERPKGSFSTLEIQRTEQGDSAMYLCASSAPWQGGYNEQFFGPGTRLTVL.

The chain joins TRBV6-4 to TRBJ1-5; D uncertain. Germline CDR1 reads MRHNA; CDR2 reads SNTAGT. V was clipped by 6 bases and J by 5 bases, with 14 bases between them. There are 14 residues in the CDR3. The CDR3 protein is CASSPGVGYQPQHF. Written as DNA, the CDR3 is TGTGCCAGCAGCCCCGGGGTAGGGTATCAGCCCCAGCATTTT.

This clonotype is classed as medium-sized. The V call is TRBV6-5, the J call TRBJ1-6; TRBD1 matches at 10 bases. J gave up 10 bases and V 4 bases, and 4 bases lay outside the gene matches. Germline-derived CDR1 and CDR2 are MNHEY and SVGAGI. CDR3 length equals 14 residues. CDR3 amino acids: CASSSTGGASPLHF. In DNA, the CDR3 is TGTGCCAGCAGTTCGACAGGGGGCGCCTCACCCCTCCACTTT.